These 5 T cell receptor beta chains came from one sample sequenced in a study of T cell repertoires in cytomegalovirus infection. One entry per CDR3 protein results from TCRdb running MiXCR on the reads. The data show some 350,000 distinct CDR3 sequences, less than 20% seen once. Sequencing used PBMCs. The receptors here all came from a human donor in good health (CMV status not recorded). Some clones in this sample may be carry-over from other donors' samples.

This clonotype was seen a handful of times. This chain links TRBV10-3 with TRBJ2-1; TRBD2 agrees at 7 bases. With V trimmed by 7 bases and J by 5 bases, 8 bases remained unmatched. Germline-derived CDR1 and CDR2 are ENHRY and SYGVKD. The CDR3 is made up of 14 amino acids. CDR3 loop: CAITAQAGNNEQFF. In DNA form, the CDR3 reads TGTGCCATCACCGCCCAAGCGGGGAACAATGAGCAGTTCTTC.

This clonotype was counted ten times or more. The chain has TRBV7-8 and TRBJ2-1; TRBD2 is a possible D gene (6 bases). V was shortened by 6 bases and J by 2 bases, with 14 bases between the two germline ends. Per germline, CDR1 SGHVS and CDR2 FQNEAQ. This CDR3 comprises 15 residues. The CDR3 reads CASRPPSDPYNEQFF. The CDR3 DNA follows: TGTGCCAGCAGGCCCCCTAGCGATCCCTACAATGAGCAGTTCTTC.

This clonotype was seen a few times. As DNA, the CDR3 is TGTGCCAGCAGTCCAAGGGCCCTAACTTTTGGCTACACCTTC. Protein product: CASSPRALTFGYTF. V and J are TRBV12-3 or TRBV12-4 and TRBJ1-2; D remains ambiguous. V gave up 5 bases and J gave up 7 bases, with 17 bases separating them. There are 14 residues in the CDR3.

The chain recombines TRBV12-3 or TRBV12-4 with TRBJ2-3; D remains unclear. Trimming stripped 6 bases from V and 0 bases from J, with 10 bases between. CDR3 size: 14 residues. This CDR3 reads CASSLGHSTDTQYF. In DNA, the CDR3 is TGTGCCAGCAGCCTTGGCCATAGCACAGATACGCAGTATTTT.

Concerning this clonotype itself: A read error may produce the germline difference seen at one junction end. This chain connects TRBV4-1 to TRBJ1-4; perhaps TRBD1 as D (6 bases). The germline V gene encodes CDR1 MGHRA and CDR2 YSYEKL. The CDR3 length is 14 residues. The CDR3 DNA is TGCGCCAACAGCCTAGGACAGACGAATGAAAAACTGTTTTTT. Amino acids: CANSLGQTNEKLFF.